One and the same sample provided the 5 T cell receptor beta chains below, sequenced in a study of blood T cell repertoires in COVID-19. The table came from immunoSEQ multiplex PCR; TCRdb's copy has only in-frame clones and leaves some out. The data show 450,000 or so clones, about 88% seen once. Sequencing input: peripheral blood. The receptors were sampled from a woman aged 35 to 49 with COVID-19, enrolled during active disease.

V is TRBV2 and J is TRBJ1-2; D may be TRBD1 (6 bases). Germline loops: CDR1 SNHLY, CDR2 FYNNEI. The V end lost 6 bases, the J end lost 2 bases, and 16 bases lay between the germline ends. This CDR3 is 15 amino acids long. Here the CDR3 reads CASSHRTATNYGYTF. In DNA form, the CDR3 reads TGTGCCAGCAGCCACAGGACAGCCACCAACTATGGCTACACCTTC.

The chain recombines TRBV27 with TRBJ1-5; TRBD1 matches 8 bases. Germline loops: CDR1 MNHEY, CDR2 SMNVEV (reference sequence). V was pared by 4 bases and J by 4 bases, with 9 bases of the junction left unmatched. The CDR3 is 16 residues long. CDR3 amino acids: CASSSSWTGPNQPQHF. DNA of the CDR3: TGTGCCAGCAGTTCTTCCTGGACAGGGCCAAATCAGCCCCAGCATTTT.

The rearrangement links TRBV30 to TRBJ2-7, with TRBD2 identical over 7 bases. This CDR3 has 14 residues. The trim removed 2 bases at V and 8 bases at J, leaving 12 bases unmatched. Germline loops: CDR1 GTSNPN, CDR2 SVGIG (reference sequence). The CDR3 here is CAWSPQRGFIKQYF. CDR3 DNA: TGTGCCTGGAGTCCACAGCGGGGTTTTATCAAGCAGTACTTC.

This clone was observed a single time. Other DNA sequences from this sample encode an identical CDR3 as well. CDR3 DNA: TGTGCCAGCAGCGGGACCGGGACACAGTATGGCTACACCTTC. This gives the protein CASSGTGTQYGYTF. J is TRBJ1-2 and V is TRBV9; a possible D gene is TRBD1 (6 bases). Germline V gene sequence: CDR1 SGDLS, CDR2 YYNGEE. The V end lost 3 bases, the J end lost 5 bases, and 14 bases lay between the germline ends. CDR3 length equals 14 residues.

The CDR3 DNA is TGTGCCAGCAGTTTATCCCCGACAGGGGATGAAGCTTTCTTT. The encoded protein is CASSLSPTGDEAFF. The chain employs TRBV28 and TRBJ1-1; 8 bases fit TRBD1. V shed 1 base and J 7 bases; nucleotides not matched to a gene: 5. Looked up from germline, CDR1 is MDHEN and CDR2 is SYDVKM. CDR3 length: 14 amino acids.